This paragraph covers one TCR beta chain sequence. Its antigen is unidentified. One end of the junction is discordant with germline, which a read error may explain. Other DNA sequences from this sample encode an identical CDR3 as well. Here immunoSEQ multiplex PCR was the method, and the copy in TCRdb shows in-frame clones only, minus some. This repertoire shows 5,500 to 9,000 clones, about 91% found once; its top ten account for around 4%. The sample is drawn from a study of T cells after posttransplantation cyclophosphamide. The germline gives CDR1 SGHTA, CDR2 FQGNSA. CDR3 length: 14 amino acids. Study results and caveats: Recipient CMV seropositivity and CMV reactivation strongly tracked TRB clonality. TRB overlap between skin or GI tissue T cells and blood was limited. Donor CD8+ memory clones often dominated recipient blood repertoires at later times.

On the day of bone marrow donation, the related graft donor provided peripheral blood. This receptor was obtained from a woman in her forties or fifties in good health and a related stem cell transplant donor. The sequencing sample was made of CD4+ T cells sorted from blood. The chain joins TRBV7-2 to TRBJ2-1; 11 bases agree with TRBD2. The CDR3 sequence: CASSLAGGSNEQFF. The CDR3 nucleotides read TGTGCCAGCAGCCTAGCGGGAGGTAGTAATGAGCAGTTCTTC.